The clone carrying this T cell receptor (beta chain) was recorded a few times. The data derive from a study of blood T cells in healthy people across ages. CDR1 and CDR2 (germline): DFQATT, SNEGSKA (reference sequence). CDR3 length: 14 residues. Between the trimmed V and J ends, which lost 0 bases and 5 bases, there was a span of 13 bases. Using a J-beta primer mix together with a sample-barcoded 5' primer, a second PCR was run for roughly 7 to 11 cycles. TCRdb independently ran MiXCR on the 5' RACE reads; one entry per CDR3 protein. The sample lists over 950,000 distinct CDR3 sequences, roughly two fifths occurring once.

This TCR came from a man aged 18 to 35 in good health. The specimen sequenced was blood. V is TRBV20-1 and J is TRBJ1-1; D perhaps matches TRBD1 (5 bases). For the CDR3, the DNA is TGCAGTGCTAGAGATGGGGGTCTCGTAACTGAAGCTTTCTTT. Its protein product is CSARDGGLVTEAFF.